The 23 T cell receptor beta chains below all came from one sample that was sequenced in a study of memory CD4+ T cells and cytomegalovirus serostatus. The sort gate was single viable CD3+CD4+CD8-CD45RO+ cells for memory CD4+ T cells. Sequenced by immunoSEQ multiplex PCR; TCRdb stores in-frame clones only, minus some. The sample includes 48,000 or so clones, about three quarters of them seen just once. Sample: memory CD4+ T cells from blood. These receptors were obtained from an adult in good health and CMV-seronegative.

Only a few counts were recorded for this clone. V and J are TRBV11-2 and TRBJ2-1; no clear D. The CDR3 loop spans 14 amino acids. Trimming left V 2 bases short and J 7 bases short, with 12 bases between. The germline gives CDR1 SGHAT, CDR2 FQNNGV. The CDR3 nucleotides are TGTGCCAGCAGCTTATTAGGTGGGTGGAATGAGCAGTTCTTC. Its protein product is CASSLLGGWNEQFF.

The J gene is TRBJ2-7, the V gene TRBV9; 8 bases match TRBD1. The germline V gene encodes CDR1 SGDLS and CDR2 YYNGEE. With 0 bases clipped from V and 3 bases from J, the junction kept 11 bases outside the gene matches. CDR3 size: 17 residues. The CDR3 sequence is CASSVEVIRDRHYEQYF. CDR3 nucleotide sequence: TGTGCCAGCAGCGTAGAGGTTATCCGGGACAGGCACTACGAGCAGTACTTC.

The chain couples TRBV27 to TRBJ2-3; 13 positions match TRBD2. The V gene's germline CDR1 is MNHEY and CDR2 SMNVEV (reference sequence). V lost 6 bases to trimming and J lost 0 bases; unmatched junction nucleotides: 15. The CDR3 length is 20 residues. The CDR3 DNA sequence: TGTGCCAGCAGCAACAGGGCTCCGGGACTAGCGGGGTTTAGCACAGATACGCAGTATTTT. Its translation is CASSNRAPGLAGFSTDTQYF.

The rearrangement links TRBV30 to TRBJ1-4, with 11 bases aligning to TRBD1. This CDR3 region has 15 residues. Germline values: CDR1 GTSNPN, CDR2 SVGIG (reference sequence). Trimming at V came to 1 base and at J to 7 bases, leaving 5 bases not matched to a gene. The CDR3 is CAWSGTGGLSEKLFF. In nucleotides, the CDR3 is TGTGCCTGGAGTGGGACAGGGGGCTTATCTGAAAAACTGTTTTTT. The variable domain in full, with the rest retrieved from reference TRBV30 and TRBJ1-4, is SQTIHQWPATLVQPVGSPLSLECTVEGTSNPNLYWYRQAAGRGLQLLFYSVGIGQISSEVPQNLSASRPQDRQFILSSKKLLLSDSGFYLCAWSGTGGLSEKLFFGSGTQLSVL.

Of note for this clone: The sample holds other DNA sequences that translate to the same CDR3. The chain joins TRBV20-1 to TRBJ2-1, with unresolved D. The germline V gene has CDR1 DFQATT and CDR2 SNEGSKA (reference sequence). This CDR3 region has 11 residues. Trimming left V 3 bases short and J 8 bases short, with 8 bases between. The CDR3 sequence: CSASRADEQFF. The CDR3 DNA reads as TGCAGTGCTAGTCGGGCAGATGAGCAGTTCTTC.

This clone came up a few times. The V call is TRBV25-1, the J call TRBJ2-4; D is perhaps TRBD1 (5 bases). The V end was cut by 5 bases, the J end by 5 bases, with 13 bases between. This CDR3 contains 14 residues. Germline loops: CDR1 MGHDK, CDR2 SYGVNS. As DNA, the CDR3 is TGTGCCAGCAGTAAAGGGGCCAGGGAAAACATTCAGTACTTC. Translating gives CASSKGARENIQYF.

The chain is built from TRBV6-1 and TRBJ1-2; 10 nucleotides match TRBD1. The CDR3 sequence is 15 residues long. J gave up 8 bases and V 2 bases, and 8 bases lay outside the gene matches. Germline loops: CDR1 MNHNS, CDR2 SASEGT. For the CDR3, the DNA is TGTGCCAGCAGTGAAATGGGGACAGGGGTTTTAGGCTACACCTTC. Its translation is CASSEMGTGVLGYTF.

The rearrangement uses TRBV11-2 and TRBJ1-2; no clear D. The CDR3 is 13 amino acids. The germline V and J ends were trimmed by 5 bases and 2 bases, with 9 bases remaining between them. Germline CDR1 and CDR2: SGHAT and FQNNGV. The CDR3 reads CASSPDGNYGYTF. The DNA for the CDR3 is TGTGCCAGCAGCCCCGACGGCAACTATGGCTACACCTTC.

The genes are TRBV6-5 and TRBJ1-3; D ambiguous. With 6 bases removed from V and 0 bases from J, the gap between germline ends came to 9 bases. The CDR3 spans 14 residues. CDR1 is MNHEY and CDR2 is SVGAGI in the germline V gene. The CDR3 region has the DNA TGTGCCAGCAGCCTTTTATACTCTGGAAACACCATATATTTT. Translation gives CASSLLYSGNTIYF.

V usage is TRBV4-2 and J usage is TRBJ2-1, with D possibly TRBD2 on 7 matching bases. The V and J ends lost 4 bases and 3 bases respectively, with 16 bases between them. Germline-derived CDR1 and CDR2 are LGHNA and YNFKEQ. This CDR3 contains 16 residues. CDR3 in DNA: TGTGCCAGCAGCCGGGGGGCGGGGGCCCTCTACAATGAGCAGTTCTTC. As protein: CASSRGAGALYNEQFF.

J is TRBJ2-5 and V is TRBV7-7; TRBD1 or TRBD2 may be the D gene (5 bases each). Germline CDR1 reads SSHAT; CDR2 reads FNYEAQ (reference sequence). This CDR3 is built from 16 residues. V lost 1 base to trimming and J lost 5 bases, with 17 bases between them. The CDR3: CASSLGLEGRMETQYF. The CDR3 nucleotides are TGTGCCAGCAGCTTAGGCCTCGAGGGGCGGATGGAGACCCAGTACTTC.

CDR3 residues: CASSDWETGYNEQFF. The CDR3 DNA follows: TGTGCCAGCAGTGATTGGGAGACAGGGTACAATGAGCAGTTCTTC. The rearrangement joins TRBV2 to TRBJ2-1; 7 bases match TRBD1. Germline CDR1 and CDR2: SNHLY and FYNNEI. The CDR3 length is 15 residues. Unmatched junction bases numbered 6, after V lost 3 bases and J lost 4 bases. Filled out from reference TRBV2 and TRBJ2-1, the complete variable domain reads EPEVTQTPSHQVTQMGQEVILRCVPISNHLYFYWYRQILGQKVEFLVSFYNNEISEKSEIFDDQFSVERPDGSNFTLKIRSTKLEDSAMYFCASSDWETGYNEQFFGPGTRLTVL.

This clone was counted between two and nine times. The rearrangement uses TRBV5-1 and TRBJ2-7; D is ambiguous. In germline, CDR1 is SGHRS, CDR2 YFSETQ. V dropped 3 bases and J dropped 0 bases, with 10 bases sitting between them. The CDR3 consists of 14 residues. This CDR3 reads CASSYDSSSYEQYF. CDR3 nucleotides: TGCGCCAGCAGCTATGACTCAAGCTCCTACGAGCAGTACTTC.

The CDR3 DNA is TGTGCCAGCAGTTTACAGGTTGGGGACTCTGGGGCCAACGTCCTGACTTTC. Translating gives CASSLQVGDSGANVLTF. This rearrangement joins TRBV2 to TRBJ2-6; D perhaps matches TRBD1 (5 bases). The CDR3 is 17 amino acids. Germline lookup yields CDR1 SNHLY and CDR2 FYNNEI. V lost 5 bases, J lost 0 bases, and 14 bases lay in between.

The chain employs TRBV7-8 and TRBJ2-3; maybe TRBD2 (6 bases). The CDR3 is 16 residues long. Looked up from germline, CDR1 is SGHVS and CDR2 is FQNEAQ. The V end lost 6 bases, the J end lost 6 bases, and 22 bases lay between the germline ends. This chain's CDR3 is CASSPRREVGVDTQYF. CDR3 coding DNA: TGTGCCAGCAGTCCGAGGAGGGAGGTGGGGGTCGATACGCAGTATTTT.

V is TRBV5-6 and J is TRBJ1-4; D uncertain. Per germline, CDR1 SGHDT and CDR2 YYEEEE. Between the trimmed V and J ends, which lost 4 bases and 8 bases, there was a span of 9 bases. The CDR3 is 12 amino acids. CDR3 sequence reads: CASSAGREKLFF. As DNA, the CDR3 is TGTGCCAGCAGCGCAGGCCGGGAAAAACTGTTTTTT.

The chain employs TRBV25-1 and TRBJ2-5; 8 nucleotides line up with TRBD1. Losses at the gene ends were 4 bases for V and 5 bases for J; bases not matched to a gene: 6. Per germline, CDR1 MGHDK and CDR2 SYGVNS. The CDR3 contains 14 residues. The DNA for the CDR3 is TGTGCCAGCAGTGTGGCAGGGGGCCTGGAGACCCAGTACTTC. Protein sequence: CASSVAGGLETQYF.

This sequence joins TRBV18 and TRBJ1-5; D may be TRBD1 (6 bases). V dropped 6 bases and J dropped 0 bases, with 12 bases sitting between them. Germline CDR1 and CDR2: KGHSH and LQKENI. The CDR3 length is 15 residues. The CDR3 region is CASSAGTSSNQPQHF. The CDR3 region has the DNA TGTGCCAGCTCGGCCGGGACATCTAGCAATCAGCCCCAGCATTTT.

The V and J genes are TRBV5-4 and TRBJ2-5, with D perhaps matching TRBD2 (5 bases). Germline CDR1 SGHNT, CDR2 YYREEE (reference sequence). Trimming took off 3 bases at V and 7 bases at J, with 16 bases between the two ends. The CDR3 loop spans 14 amino acids. CDR3 residues: CASSSGAAFGTQYF. As DNA, the CDR3 is TGTGCCAGCAGCTCCGGAGCGGCTTTTGGGACCCAGTACTTC.

This clone was seen only once. The chain combines TRBV30 with TRBJ1-2; 8 bases map to TRBD1. This CDR3 comprises 12 residues. Looked up from germline, CDR1 is GTSNPN and CDR2 is SVGIG (reference sequence). Losses at the gene ends were 0 bases for V and 7 bases for J; bases not matched to a gene: 1. This CDR3 is CAWSVGQAGYTF. The CDR3 nucleotides are TGTGCCTGGAGTGTGGGACAGGCTGGCTACACCTTC.

This sequence joins TRBV27 and TRBJ1-1; 9 bases agree with TRBD1. Germline lookup yields CDR1 MNHEY and CDR2 SMNVEV (reference sequence). Trimming removed 7 bases from V and 1 base from J; junction bases left unmatched: 10. The CDR3 has 16 residues. The CDR3 protein is CASIQPRDRENTEAFF. In nucleotides, the CDR3 is TGTGCCAGCATTCAGCCCCGGGACAGGGAGAACACTGAAGCTTTCTTT.

The CDR3, as DNA: TGTGCCAGCAGTTACCCCCAGGGAGGTGGTGGCTACACCTTC. This codes for CASSYPQGGGGYTF. The chain joins TRBV6-6 to TRBJ1-2; possible D gene TRBD1, 5 bases. Germline assignment: CDR1 MNHNY and CDR2 SVGAGI (reference sequence). Trimming cost V 2 bases and J 7 bases, with 14 bases left between them. This CDR3 spans 14 amino acids.

The chain links TRBV6-1 to TRBJ1-2; 8 nucleotides match TRBD1. With 4 bases clipped from V and 4 bases from J, the junction kept 8 bases outside the gene matches. The CDR3 covers 15 residues. Germline CDR1 MNHNS, CDR2 SASEGT. The CDR3 reads CASSGDRRGIYGYTF. The CDR3 coding sequence is TGTGCCAGCAGTGGGGACAGGCGGGGAATCTATGGCTACACCTTC.